This TCR beta chain was found in a study of T cell responses to AZD1222 COVID-19 vaccine. Study observations and caveats: Among those given AZD1222, only six were seropositive at baseline. The study found vaccine-associated CD4 TCRs spanning spike, dominant at 160-218 and 743-854.

TCRdb's copy holds only in-frame clones and misses some; the assay was immunoSEQ multiplex PCR. The repertoire consists of about 160,000 clones, with around 89% occurring once and the leading ten covering about 5%. Trimming took 3 bases from V and 8 from J, leaving 19 bases between them. The length of the CDR3 is 15 residues. The germline V gene has CDR1 SEHNR and CDR2 FQNEAQ (reference sequence). For this clone: Its antigen is unknown.

The chain uses TRBV7-9 and TRBJ1-2; no clear D. This receptor was taken from an adult in good health. Sequenced material: peripheral blood, taken on day 0 of AZD1222 vaccination. CDR3 in amino acids: CASSLGSTEARGYTF. CDR3 bases: TGTGCCAGCAGCTTGGGTTCGACCGAAGCTCGGGGCTACACCTTC.